The rows below give T cell receptor beta chains drawn from one sample of a study of a mutant IDH1 vaccine in newly diagnosed glioma. TCRdb's table, derived via immunoSEQ multiplex PCR, lists solely in-frame clones and lacks some. The table records fewer than 65,000 clones, 75% to 85% of them present only once. The antigens these receptors bind are not known. Source: PBMCs, taken from a glioma patient whose treatment included an IDH1 peptide vaccine. The receptors were sampled from a middle-aged man with glioma. The CDR3 runs from the conserved cysteine through the conserved F or W. For some rows the clone size is stated as once, few or many, or as a class when expanded; others skip it.

clone size	V gene	J gene	CDR3 protein
.	TRBV6-5	TRBJ1-3	CAARGAGNTIYF
.	TRBV2	TRBJ2-2	CASSDSPGLGATGELFF
.	TRBV7-8	TRBJ2-3	CASRASGGISDTQYF
.	TRBV11-2	TRBJ2-1	CASRTGLGTYNEQFF
.	TRBV7-9	TRBJ2-3	CASSLIYERAIDTQYF
.	TRBV6-5	TRBJ1-2	CASKFSGVAYGYTF
.	TRBV6-5	TRBJ2-1	CASSASGRAYNEQFF
.	TRBV5-1	TRBJ2-3	CASSPFAGSADTQYF
.	TRBV7-5	TRBJ2-3	CARSRNADRPPRDTQYF
.	TRBV10-3	TRBJ1-3	CAIFGGISGNTIYF
.	TRBV30	TRBJ1-3	CAWQRGSSGNTIYF
.	TRBV27	TRBJ1-2	CASRRSGLDYGYTF
.	TRBV7-8	TRBJ2-7	CASSPGRSTYEQYF
once	TRBV6-6	TRBJ1-5	CASAAGTGGSNQPQHF
few	TRBV2	TRBJ1-1	CASSLRQGDTEAFF
.	TRBV11-2	TRBJ2-5	CASSRVPQGTQETQYF
.	TRBV4-1	TRBJ1-3	CASSHMNVRSGDSGNTIYF
.	TRBV13	TRBJ2-7	CASSFLTDGQYF
.	TRBV5-4	TRBJ1-4	CASSFEGATNEKLFF
once	TRBV21-1	TRBJ2-5	CASSKGKFQETQYF
many	TRBV18	TRBJ1-1	CASSIRERQGNMNTEAFF
.	TRBV6-5	TRBJ2-4	CASSYYAQGRGNIQYF
.	TRBV2	TRBJ1-5	CASSGGAGNQPQHF
.	TRBV30	TRBJ1-5	CAWTGGPNQPQHF
.	TRBV4-1	TRBJ2-3	CASSQEGLEWYGTDTQYF
.	TRBV21-1	TRBJ1-5	CASSQRSCSNQPQHF
.	TRBV4-1	TRBJ1-2	CASSQEGVANIYGYTF
.	TRBV29-1	TRBJ2-3	CSADRDLLTDTQYF
.	TRBV19	TRBJ2-6	CASSNSGANVLTF
once	TRBV21-1	TRBJ2-2	CAESPGGKNTGELFF
.	TRBV19	TRBJ1-2	CASSTGGGQYGYTF
.	TRBV19	TRBJ2-3	CATGQTDTQYF
.	TRBV27	TRBJ1-2	CASRIPTGGGYGYTF
.	TRBV15	TRBJ2-5	CATSGYPQETQYF
.	TRBV14	TRBJ2-2	CASSQEGAFAGELFF
.	TRBV18	TRBJ1-3	CASSPVAGEGSGNTIYF
.	TRBV4-1	TRBJ1-1	CATKGGMNTEAFF
few	TRBV5-3	TRBJ1-3	CARLQGSGNTIYF
.	TRBV7-2	TRBJ1-5	CASSLGGISNQPQHF
.	TRBV7-6	TRBJ2-7	CASSFSETGEQYF
.	TRBV19	TRBJ2-3	CASSMGDYSTDTQYF
.	TRBV5-1	TRBJ2-3	CASSSYRFPPDTQYF
.	TRBV5-1	TRBJ2-1	CASSSQGTSGEQFF
few	TRBV13	TRBJ1-1	CASTSIGGTEAFF
.	TRBV25-1	TRBJ2-2	CASSEYYRDREDTGELFF
few	TRBV18	TRBJ2-2	CASSPPRNTGELFF
.	TRBV6-6	TRBJ2-7	CASSRDRVYEQYF
.	TRBV5-1	TRBJ2-3	CASSLEGKNTDTQYF
.	TRBV5-6	TRBJ2-3	CASSLPPRTSGAPDTQYF
.	TRBV5-5	TRBJ1-1	CASSARRMNTEAFF
once	TRBV5-1	TRBJ1-3	CASSLDTSGNTIYF